The T cell receptor (beta chain) under discussion was sequenced for a study of cytomegalovirus exposure and HLA in healthy donors. This CDR3 region has 14 residues. The germline V gene has CDR1 LNHNV and CDR2 YYDKDF (reference sequence). With 9 bases clipped from V and 1 base from J, the junction kept 5 bases outside the gene matches. Amplification used 60 Vbeta primers and 13 Jbeta primers. Generated by immunoSEQ multiplex PCR, the TCRdb table keeps only in-frame clones and is missing some. This table holds 150,000 to 250,000 clones, around three quarters found once. The V and J genes are TRBV15 and TRBJ2-3, with 9 bases matching TRBD1. The specimen sequenced was PBMCs. The sequence came from a man aged 25-45 years in good health and CMV-seronegative. For the CDR3, the DNA is TGTGCCACTTCGAGGGACAGGGGCACAGATACGCAGTATTTT. This gives the protein CATSRDRGTDTQYF.